These T cell receptor beta chains were read from a single sample in a study of T cell responses to AZD1222 COVID-19 vaccine. Sequencing was performed with immunoSEQ multiplex PCR; in TCRdb, only in-frame clones are kept and a portion is missing. The sample carries roughly 130,000 clones, approximately 86% recorded once. The material sequenced was peripheral blood, taken on day 0 of AZD1222 vaccination. These receptors came from an adult in good health. The CDR3 runs from the conserved cysteine through the conserved F or W. The D gene is left open where the match is weak. Not every row has a clone size; where given, it reads once, few, many or a size class.

j_gene	abundance	v_gene	d_gene	CDR3nt	CDR3aa
TRBJ2-3	-	TRBV5-1	TRBD2	TGCGCCAGCAGCTTGGTATCGCGCGGGAGGGTGACAGATACGCAGTATTTT	CASSLVSRGRVTDTQYF
TRBJ1-5	-	TRBV7-2	-	TGTGCCAGCAGCCCCAGACAGTCTAGCAATCAGCCCCAGCATTTT	CASSPRQSSNQPQHF
TRBJ1-5	-	TRBV2	-	TGTGCCAGCAGTGGGGTCAGCGGACAGATGCCCCAGCATTTT	CASSGVSGQMPQHF
TRBJ1-6	-	TRBV19	-	TGTGCCAGTAGTATAGGGGCTCGGGATTATTCACCCCTCCACTTT	CASSIGARDYSPLHF
TRBJ2-6	-	TRBV5-5	-	TGTGCCAGCAGCTTCTATATAGGGATCGTGACTGGGGCCAACGTCCTGACTTTC	CASSFYIGIVTGANVLTF
TRBJ1-6	-	TRBV7-2	-	TGTGCCAGCAGCTTAGTATTTCAGGCGACAGGTTCACCCCTCCACTTT	CASSLVFQATGSPLHF
TRBJ1-5	-	TRBV10-3	-	TGTGCCATCAGTGATCCCAATAGCAATCAGCCCCAGCATTTT	CAISDPNSNQPQHF
TRBJ1-4	-	TRBV2	-	TGTGCGAACAAGAACAGAGATGGGACGTCTAATGAAAAACTGTTTTTT	CANKNRDGTSNEKLFF
TRBJ2-7	-	TRBV14	-	TGTGCCAGCAGGCCGGGAGAGAACCACGAGCAGTACTTC	CASRPGENHEQYF
TRBJ1-2	once	TRBV7-8	TRBD1	TGTGCCAGCAGCTTCCGGGAGGGGGCCAACTATGGCTACACCTTC	CASSFREGANYGYTF
TRBJ1-2	once	TRBV30	-	TGTGCCTGGAGCTGGGGCATGGGCTATGGCTACACCTTC	CAWSWGMGYGYTF
TRBJ2-1	once	TRBV7-2	TRBD2	TGTGCCAGCAGGGGGGCTAGCGGGAGGGATGAGCAGTTCTTC	CASRGASGRDEQFF
TRBJ1-1	-	TRBV27	-	TGTGCCAGCAGTTTATCAAGGACCTCTAACACTGAAGCTTTCTTT	CASSLSRTSNTEAFF
TRBJ2-7	-	TRBV7-9	-	TGTGCCAGCAGCCCCTCCGAGGGATTCTTTTCCGAGCAGTACTTC	CASSPSEGFFSEQYF
TRBJ1-2	-	TRBV19	-	TGTGCCAGTAGACCAGGCCCAGGAGGGTATGGCTACACCTTC	CASRPGPGGYGYTF
TRBJ2-5	-	TRBV30	-	TGTGCCTGGAGTGCCCTTGGGAAGCTGGAGACCCAGTACTTC	CAWSALGKLETQYF
TRBJ1-2	-	TRBV7-3	-	TGTGCCAGCAGCTTCCAGGGGAGAGGCTACACCTTC	CASSFQGRGYTF
TRBJ2-5	once	TRBV10-1	-	TGCGCCAGCAGTGGCCAGGTCCAAGAGACCCAGTACTTC	CASSGQVQETQYF
TRBJ2-5	-	TRBV3-1/TRBV3-2	-	TGTGCCAGCAGCCCCGAGGGAGAGACCCAGTACTTC	CASSPEGETQYF
TRBJ2-5	-	TRBV2	-	TGTGCCAGCAGTGAGCTCCGGGGGCAAGAGACCCAGTACTTC	CASSELRGQETQYF
TRBJ1-5	-	TRBV24-1	-	TGTGCCACCAGCGAAGCCGGGACCCGAGCCCAGCCCCAGCATTTT	CATSEAGTRAQPQHF
TRBJ2-3	once	TRBV19	-	TGTGCCAGTAATCGGAAAATTGCAGATACGCAGTATTTT	CASNRKIADTQYF
TRBJ2-7	-	TRBV5-4	TRBD1	TGTGCCAGCAGCTTGACTGCGACAGGGCCCTACGAGCAGTACTTC	CASSLTATGPYEQYF
TRBJ1-5	-	TRBV27	-	TGTGCCAGCAGCCATCGGGACAAAAATCAGCCCCAGCATTTT	CASSHRDKNQPQHF